A selection of T cell receptor beta chains follows, all from one sample in a study of OX40 agonist ivuxolimab in advanced cancers. Only in-frame clones appear in the TCRdb table, and some are missing; sequencing was by immunoSEQ multiplex PCR. The sample includes some 68,000 clones, roughly 90% seen only once; the top ten take around 0.98%. Sequencing used CD4+ or CD8+ T cells sorted from blood, obtained in a trial of the OX40 agonist ivuxolimab. Receptor source: an adult with an advanced solid tumor such as melanoma, head and neck, liver or kidney cancer. Both conserved end residues are part of each CDR3. A D gene is named only where the DNA matches it firmly. The listing skips clone size in some rows; elsewhere it reads once, few, many or a size class.

CDR3 length: 13
J gene: TRBJ1-1
V gene: TRBV7-2
clone size: -
D gene: TRBD1
CDR3 protein: CASSLGTGELAFF
CDR3 DNA: TGTGCCAGCAGCTTAGGGACAGGGGAATTGGCTTTCTTT

CDR3 length: 12
J gene: TRBJ1-2
V gene: TRBV7-9
clone size: -
D gene: -
CDR3 protein: CASSPDSPGHTF
CDR3 DNA: TGTGCCAGCAGCCCGGACTCACCGGGTCACACCTTC

CDR3 length: 15
J gene: TRBJ1-5
V gene: TRBV2
clone size: -
D gene: TRBD1
CDR3 protein: CASSDIGRGSQPQHF
CDR3 DNA: TGTGCCAGCAGTGATATTGGCAGGGGGAGTCAGCCCCAGCATTTT

CDR3 length: 15
J gene: TRBJ2-3
V gene: TRBV19
clone size: -
D gene: TRBD2
CDR3 protein: CASSGSGGAGGTQYF
CDR3 DNA: TGTGCCAGCTCTGGGTCCGGGGGGGCAGGTGGTACGCAGTATTTT

CDR3 length: 13
J gene: TRBJ2-4
V gene: TRBV29-1
clone size: -
D gene: -
CDR3 protein: CSVGQTDKNIQYF
CDR3 DNA: TGCAGCGTTGGCCAGACCGACAAAAACATTCAGTACTTC

CDR3 length: 15
J gene: TRBJ2-2
V gene: TRBV7-9
clone size: -
D gene: -
CDR3 protein: CASSFTGKYTGELFF
CDR3 DNA: TGTGCCAGCAGCTTCACAGGGAAATACACCGGGGAGCTGTTTTTT

CDR3 length: 13
J gene: TRBJ1-1
V gene: TRBV11-3
clone size: -
D gene: -
CDR3 protein: CASSSMGRTEAFF
CDR3 DNA: TGTGCCAGCAGCTCGATGGGGAGGACTGAAGCTTTCTTT

CDR3 length: 15
J gene: TRBJ1-1
V gene: TRBV14
clone size: -
D gene: -
CDR3 protein: CASSQGGGLNTEAFF
CDR3 DNA: TGTGCCAGCAGTCAAGGGGGGGGATTGAACACTGAAGCTTTCTTT

CDR3 length: 11
J gene: TRBJ2-3
V gene: TRBV6-5
clone size: -
D gene: -
CDR3 protein: CASRVSATQYF
CDR3 DNA: TGTGCCAGCAGAGTTAGTGCGACGCAGTATTTT

CDR3 length: 14
J gene: TRBJ2-1
V gene: TRBV19
clone size: -
D gene: -
CDR3 protein: CASSSSRTVNEQFF
CDR3 DNA: TGTGCCAGTAGTTCTAGCCGAACAGTGAATGAGCAGTTCTTC

CDR3 length: 10
J gene: TRBJ2-1
V gene: TRBV21-1
clone size: -
D gene: -
CDR3 protein: CASSKCEQFF
CDR3 DNA: TGTGCCAGCAGCAAATGTGAGCAGTTCTTC

CDR3 length: 13
J gene: TRBJ2-1
V gene: TRBV7-9
clone size: -
D gene: TRBD2
CDR3 protein: CASSSGRWERQFF
CDR3 DNA: TGTGCCAGCTCAAGCGGGAGATGGGAGAGGCAGTTCTTC

CDR3 length: 17
J gene: TRBJ2-1
V gene: TRBV15
clone size: -
D gene: TRBD1
CDR3 protein: CATSRAKVGTGSREQFF
CDR3 DNA: TGTGCCACCAGCAGAGCCAAGGTCGGGACAGGGTCTCGGGAGCAGTTCTTC

CDR3 length: 16
J gene: TRBJ2-1
V gene: TRBV30
clone size: -
D gene: TRBD2
CDR3 protein: CAWRTLAGASYNEQFF
CDR3 DNA: TGTGCCTGGAGGACACTAGCGGGGGCCTCCTACAATGAGCAGTTCTTC

CDR3 length: 12
J gene: TRBJ2-7
V gene: TRBV19
clone size: -
D gene: TRBD1
CDR3 protein: CASGDRWYEQYF
CDR3 DNA: TGTGCCAGTGGGGACAGGTGGTACGAGCAGTACTTC

CDR3 length: 13
J gene: TRBJ1-1
V gene: TRBV7-2
clone size: -
D gene: TRBD1
CDR3 protein: CASSLDQGAEAFF
CDR3 DNA: TGTGCCAGCAGCTTAGATCAGGGGGCGGAGGCTTTCTTT

CDR3 length: 15
J gene: TRBJ2-7
V gene: TRBV11-3
clone size: -
D gene: -
CDR3 protein: CASSPRDSSSYEQYF
CDR3 DNA: TGTGCCAGCAGCCCCCGGGACTCCAGCTCCTACGAGCAGTACTTC

CDR3 length: 16
J gene: TRBJ1-1
V gene: TRBV11-2
clone size: -
D gene: -
CDR3 protein: CASSRGAGAGDTEAFF
CDR3 DNA: TGTGCCAGCAGCCGCGGCGCGGGGGCGGGGGACACTGAAGCTTTCTTT

CDR3 length: 15
J gene: TRBJ2-7
V gene: TRBV5-1
clone size: few
D gene: -
CDR3 protein: CASSLGVTDLYEQYF
CDR3 DNA: TGCGCCAGCAGCTTGGGCGTAACAGATCTCTACGAGCAGTACTTC

CDR3 length: 17
J gene: TRBJ2-2
V gene: TRBV19
clone size: -
D gene: -
CDR3 protein: CATQPQGRTDNTGELFF
CDR3 DNA: TGTGCCACCCAACCCCAGGGGCGGACTGATAACACCGGGGAGCTGTTTTTT

CDR3 length: 13
J gene: TRBJ2-1
V gene: TRBV19
clone size: -
D gene: -
CDR3 protein: CASSIRQWNEQFF
CDR3 DNA: TGTGCCAGTAGTATAAGGCAGTGGAATGAGCAGTTCTTC

CDR3 length: 16
J gene: TRBJ1-1
V gene: TRBV18
clone size: few
D gene: -
CDR3 protein: CASSPLSRGVNTEAFF
CDR3 DNA: TGTGCCAGCTCACCCCTCTCGAGGGGGGTGAACACTGAAGCTTTCTTT

CDR3 length: 13
J gene: TRBJ1-2
V gene: TRBV6-5
clone size: -
D gene: TRBD1
CDR3 protein: CASSPAGGYGYTF
CDR3 DNA: TGTGCCAGCAGCCCGGCAGGGGGCTATGGCTACACCTTC

CDR3 length: 14
J gene: TRBJ2-7
V gene: TRBV7-2
clone size: -
D gene: -
CDR3 protein: CASSPRGGSYEQYF
CDR3 DNA: TGTGCCAGCAGCCCTAGGGGGGGCTCCTACGAGCAGTACTTC

CDR3 length: 12
J gene: TRBJ2-7
V gene: TRBV7-2
clone size: -
D gene: -
CDR3 protein: CASSLANRVIHF
CDR3 DNA: TGTGCCAGCAGCTTAGCAAACAGGGTGATACACTTC

CDR3 length: 13
J gene: TRBJ1-2
V gene: TRBV5-6
clone size: -
D gene: TRBD1
CDR3 protein: CASSLDRGVGYTF
CDR3 DNA: TGTGCCAGCAGCTTAGACAGGGGGGTCGGCTACACCTTC

CDR3 length: 12
J gene: TRBJ1-3
V gene: TRBV19
clone size: -
D gene: -
CDR3 protein: CASQGEGNTIYF
CDR3 DNA: TGTGCCAGTCAGGGTGAAGGAAACACCATATATTTT

CDR3 length: 15
J gene: TRBJ2-1
V gene: TRBV5-1
clone size: -
D gene: TRBD2
CDR3 protein: CASSPSSGSPNEQFF
CDR3 DNA: TGCGCCAGCAGCCCCTCTAGCGGGAGCCCCAATGAGCAGTTCTTC

CDR3 length: 13
J gene: TRBJ2-5
V gene: TRBV7-9
clone size: -
D gene: -
CDR3 protein: CASSFIGAETQYF
CDR3 DNA: TGTGCCAGCAGCTTCATTGGGGCGGAGACCCAGTACTTC

CDR3 length: 16
J gene: TRBJ2-7
V gene: TRBV27
clone size: once
D gene: TRBD1
CDR3 protein: CASSQVSGTGPYEQYF
CDR3 DNA: TGTGCCAGCAGTCAGGTTTCCGGGACAGGGCCCTACGAGCAGTACTTC

CDR3 length: 12
J gene: TRBJ2-7
V gene: TRBV7-9
clone size: -
D gene: TRBD1
CDR3 protein: CASGTGWHEQYF
CDR3 DNA: TGTGCCAGCGGGACAGGGTGGCACGAGCAGTACTTC